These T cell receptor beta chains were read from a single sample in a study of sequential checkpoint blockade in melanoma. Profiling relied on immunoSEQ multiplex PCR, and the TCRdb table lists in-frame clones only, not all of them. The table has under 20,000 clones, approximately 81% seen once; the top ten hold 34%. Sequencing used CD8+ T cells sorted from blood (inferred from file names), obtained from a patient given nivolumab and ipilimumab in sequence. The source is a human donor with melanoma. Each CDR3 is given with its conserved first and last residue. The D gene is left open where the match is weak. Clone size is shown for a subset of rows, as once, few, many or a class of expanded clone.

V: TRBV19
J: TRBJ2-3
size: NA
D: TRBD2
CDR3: CASLPSSGGYTDTQYF
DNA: TGTGCCAGTTTGCCCTCCAGCGGGGGGTACACAGATACGCAGTATTTT

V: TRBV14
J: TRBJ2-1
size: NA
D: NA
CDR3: CASRDSSGTRGYNEQFF
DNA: TGTGCCAGCAGAGACTCATCCGGGACAAGGGGCTACAATGAGCAGTTCTTC

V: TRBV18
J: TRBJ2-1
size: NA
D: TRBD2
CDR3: CASSPLAGVNNEQFF
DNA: TGTGCCAGCTCACCCCTAGCGGGAGTTAACAATGAGCAGTTCTTC

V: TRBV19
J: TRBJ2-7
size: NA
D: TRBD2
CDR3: CASSSASGGYEQYF
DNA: TGTGCCAGTAGTTCGGCTAGCGGGGGCTACGAGCAGTACTTC

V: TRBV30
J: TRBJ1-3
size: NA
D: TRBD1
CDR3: CAWSWGRQGAGNTIYF
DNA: TGTGCCTGGAGTTGGGGTCGACAGGGAGCTGGAAACACCATATATTTT

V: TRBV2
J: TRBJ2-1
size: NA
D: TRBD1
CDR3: CASIGRGTGEFYEQFF
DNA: TGTGCCAGCATAGGGAGGGGGACAGGGGAGTTTTATGAGCAGTTCTTC

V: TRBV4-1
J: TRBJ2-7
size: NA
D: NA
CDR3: CASSQQKGVSYEQYF
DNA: TGCGCCAGCAGCCAACAAAAAGGAGTTTCCTACGAGCAGTACTTC

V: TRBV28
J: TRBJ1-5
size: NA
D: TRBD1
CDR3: CASSSIRGGAGNQPQHF
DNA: TGTGCCAGCAGTTCTATTCGAGGGGGCGCCGGCAATCAGCCCCAGCATTTT

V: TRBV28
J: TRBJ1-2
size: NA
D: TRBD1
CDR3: CASSTNFWQGGWYGYTF
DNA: TGTGCCAGCAGCACCAATTTTTGGCAGGGGGGTTGGTATGGCTACACCTTC

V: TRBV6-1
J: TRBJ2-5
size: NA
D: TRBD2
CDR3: CASMFGASGQETQYF
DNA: TGTGCCAGCATGTTCGGTGCTAGCGGACAAGAGACCCAGTACTTC

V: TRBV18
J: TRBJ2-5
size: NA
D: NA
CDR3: CASSLYSETQYF
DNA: TGTGCCAGCTCACTCTATTCGGAGACCCAGTACTTC

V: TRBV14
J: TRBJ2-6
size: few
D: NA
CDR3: CASRPRGTGVVSGANVLTF
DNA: TGTGCCAGCAGACCTCGTGGGACGGGAGTCGTCTCTGGGGCCAACGTCCTGACTTTC

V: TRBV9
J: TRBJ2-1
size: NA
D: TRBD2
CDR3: CASSVDLAGYNEQFF
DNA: TGTGCCAGCAGCGTAGACCTAGCGGGATACAATGAGCAGTTCTTC

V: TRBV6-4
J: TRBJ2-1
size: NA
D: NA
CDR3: CASSEGQTNNEQFF
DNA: TGTGCCAGCAGTGAGGGACAAACTAACAATGAGCAGTTCTTC

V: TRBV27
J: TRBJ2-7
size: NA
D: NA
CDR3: CASSLGKSYEQYF
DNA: TGTGCCAGCAGTTTAGGCAAATCCTACGAGCAGTACTTC

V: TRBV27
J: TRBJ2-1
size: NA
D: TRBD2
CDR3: CASKSAGDYNEQFF
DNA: TGTGCCAGCAAGTCCGCGGGGGACTACAATGAGCAGTTCTTC

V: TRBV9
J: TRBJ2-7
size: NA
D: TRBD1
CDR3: CASSLGQGYEQYF
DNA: TGTGCCAGCAGCCTTGGACAGGGCTACGAGCAGTACTTC

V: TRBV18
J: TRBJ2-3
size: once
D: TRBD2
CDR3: CASSLEAGGSTDTQYF
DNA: TGTGCCAGCTCCCTTGAAGCGGGGGGAAGCACAGATACGCAGTATTTT

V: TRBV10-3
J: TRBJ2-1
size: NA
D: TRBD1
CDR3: CAISAGQGGHNEQFF
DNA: TGTGCCATCAGTGCCGGACAGGGTGGGCACAATGAGCAGTTCTTC

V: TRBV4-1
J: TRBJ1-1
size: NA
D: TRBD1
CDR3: CASSHKGQGNTEAFF
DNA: TGCGCCAGCAGCCATAAGGGACAGGGGAACACTGAAGCTTTCTTT

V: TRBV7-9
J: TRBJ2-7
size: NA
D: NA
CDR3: CASSRSFTYEQYF
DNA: TGTGCCAGCAGCCGCAGTTTTACCTACGAGCAGTACTTC

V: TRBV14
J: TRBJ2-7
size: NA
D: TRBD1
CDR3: CASSQEDRADYEQYF
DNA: TGTGCCAGCAGCCAAGAAGACAGGGCCGATTACGAGCAGTACTTC

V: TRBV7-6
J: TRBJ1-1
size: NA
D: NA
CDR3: CASSCGTCSTEAFF
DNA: TGTGCCAGCAGCTGCGGGACTTGTAGCACTGAAGCTTTCTTT

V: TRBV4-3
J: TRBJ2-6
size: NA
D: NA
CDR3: CASSQADSRSGANVLTF
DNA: TGCGCCAGCAGCCAAGCTGACAGTCGCTCTGGGGCCAACGTCCTGACTTTC

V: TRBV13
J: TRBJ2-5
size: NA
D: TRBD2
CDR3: CASSLSGGRETQYF
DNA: TGTGCCAGCAGCTTATCGGGGGGGCGAGAGACCCAGTACTTC

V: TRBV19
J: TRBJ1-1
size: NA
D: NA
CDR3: CASRTGNTEAFF
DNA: TGTGCCAGTAGAACCGGGAACACTGAAGCTTTCTTT

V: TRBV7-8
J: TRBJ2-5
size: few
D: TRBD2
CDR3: CASGDQLAAQETQYF
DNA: TGTGCCAGCGGGGATCAACTAGCGGCCCAAGAGACCCAGTACTTC

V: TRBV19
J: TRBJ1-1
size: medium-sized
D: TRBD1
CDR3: CASSEGDRGEAFF
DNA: TGTGCCAGTAGTGAAGGGGACAGGGGAGAAGCTTTCTTT

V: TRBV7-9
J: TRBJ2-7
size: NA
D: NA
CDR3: CASSAGPLGDEQYF
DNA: TGTGCCAGCAGCGCGGGACCCCTAGGGGACGAGCAGTACTTC

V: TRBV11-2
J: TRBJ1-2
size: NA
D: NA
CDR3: CASSLDVTGSYGYTF
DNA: TGTGCCAGCAGCTTAGACGTCACAGGGAGCTATGGCTACACCTTC

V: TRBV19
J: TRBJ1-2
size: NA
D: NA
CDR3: CASSPAPASYGYTF
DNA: TGTGCCAGTAGCCCAGCGCCAGCAAGCTATGGCTACACCTTC

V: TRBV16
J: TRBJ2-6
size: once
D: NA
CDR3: CASSRTGTGANVLTF
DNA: TGTGCCAGCAGCCGCACAGGGACCGGGGCCAACGTCCTGACTTTC

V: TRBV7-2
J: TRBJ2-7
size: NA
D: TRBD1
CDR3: CAGGQGLGYEQYF
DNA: TGTGCCGGAGGACAGGGGCTAGGCTACGAGCAGTACTTC

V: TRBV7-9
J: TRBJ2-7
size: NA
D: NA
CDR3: CATKGGSSYEQYF
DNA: TGTGCCACCAAGGGGGGGAGCTCCTACGAGCAGTACTTC

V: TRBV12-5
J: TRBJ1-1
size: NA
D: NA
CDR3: CASGLVQGTEAFF
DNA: TGTGCTAGTGGTTTGGTACAGGGCACTGAAGCTTTCTTT

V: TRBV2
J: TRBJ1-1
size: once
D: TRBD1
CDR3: CASVGQGSEAFF
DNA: TGTGCCAGCGTCGGACAGGGTTCTGAAGCTTTCTTT

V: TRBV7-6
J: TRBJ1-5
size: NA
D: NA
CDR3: CASSLGLRNQPQHF
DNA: TGTGCCAGCAGCTTAGGGTTGAGAAATCAGCCCCAGCATTTT

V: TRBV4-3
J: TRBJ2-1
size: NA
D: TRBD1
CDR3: CASSQARGQGYNEQFF
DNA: TGCGCCAGCAGCCAAGCTCGGGGACAGGGATACAATGAGCAGTTCTTC

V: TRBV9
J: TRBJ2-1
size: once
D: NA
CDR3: CASSPQGGSSYNEQFF
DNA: TGTGCCAGCAGCCCCCAAGGGGGAAGCTCCTACAATGAGCAGTTCTTC

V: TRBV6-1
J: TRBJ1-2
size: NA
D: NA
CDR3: CASSEARGGNYGYTF
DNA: TGTGCCAGCAGTGAAGCGAGGGGGGGAAACTATGGCTACACCTTC

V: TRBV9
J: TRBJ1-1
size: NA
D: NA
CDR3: CASSEGGRNTEAFF
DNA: TGTGCCAGCAGCGAAGGGGGAAGGAACACTGAAGCTTTCTTT

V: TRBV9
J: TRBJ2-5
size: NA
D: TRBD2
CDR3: CASSSRGSGGKGETQYF
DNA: TGTGCCAGCAGCTCCCGAGGTAGCGGGGGAAAGGGGGAGACCCAGTACTTC

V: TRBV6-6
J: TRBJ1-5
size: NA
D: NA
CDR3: CASSYLDLGADQPQHF
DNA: TGTGCCAGCAGTTACCTCGATTTGGGAGCGGATCAGCCCCAGCATTTT

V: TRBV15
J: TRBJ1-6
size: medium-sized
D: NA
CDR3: CATSRVRVDSPLHF
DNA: TGTGCCACCAGCAGAGTGCGGGTTGATTCACCCCTCCACTTT

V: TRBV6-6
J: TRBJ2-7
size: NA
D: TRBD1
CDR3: CASTEPGQETYEQYF
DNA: TGTGCCAGCACCGAACCGGGACAGGAAACCTACGAGCAGTACTTC

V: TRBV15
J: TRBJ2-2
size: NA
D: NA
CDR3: CATSSPEERSTGELFF
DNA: TGTGCCACCAGCAGCCCCGAGGAGCGGAGTACCGGGGAGCTGTTTTTT

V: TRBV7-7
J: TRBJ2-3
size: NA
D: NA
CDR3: CASSLAVGHTDTQYF
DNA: TGTGCCAGCAGCTTAGCGGTTGGACACACAGATACGCAGTATTTT

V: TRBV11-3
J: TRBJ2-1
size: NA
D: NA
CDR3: CASSNRDGNNEQFF
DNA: TGTGCCAGCAGCAACAGGGACGGGAACAATGAGCAGTTCTTC

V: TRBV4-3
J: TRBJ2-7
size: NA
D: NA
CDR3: CASSLLFSTRYEQYF
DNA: TGCGCCAGCAGCCTCCTTTTTAGTACCAGGTACGAGCAGTACTTC

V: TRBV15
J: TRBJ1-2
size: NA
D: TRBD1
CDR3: CATRRDRGNYGYTF
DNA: TGTGCCACCAGAAGGGACAGGGGAAACTATGGCTACACCTTC

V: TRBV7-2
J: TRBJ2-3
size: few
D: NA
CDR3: CASSGDGIWTDTQYF
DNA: TGTGCCAGCAGTGGAGACGGGATTTGGACAGATACGCAGTATTTT

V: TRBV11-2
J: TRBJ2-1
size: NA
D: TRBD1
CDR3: CASNDRAYPEFNEQFF
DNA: TGTGCCAGCAATGACAGGGCGTACCCCGAGTTCAATGAGCAGTTCTTC

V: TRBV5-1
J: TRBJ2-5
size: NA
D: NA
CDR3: CASSLAVMPSGETQYF
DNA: TGCGCCAGCAGCTTGGCCGTAATGCCTAGTGGAGAGACCCAGTACTTC

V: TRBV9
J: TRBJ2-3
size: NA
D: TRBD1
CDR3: CASSGGQSLSDTQYF
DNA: TGTGCCAGCAGCGGGGGACAGTCCTTGAGCGATACGCAGTATTTT

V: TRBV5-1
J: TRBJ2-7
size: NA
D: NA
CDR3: CASTNEDLAYEQYF
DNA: TGCGCCAGCACCAATGAGGACTTAGCCTACGAGCAGTACTTC

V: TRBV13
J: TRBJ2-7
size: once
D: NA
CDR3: CASSLGRAYEQYF
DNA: TGTGCCAGCAGCTTAGGGCGCGCCTACGAGCAGTACTTC

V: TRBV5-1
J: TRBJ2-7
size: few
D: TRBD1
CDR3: CASSLIGTGGYEQYF
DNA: TGCGCCAGCAGCTTGATCGGGACAGGGGGCTACGAGCAGTACTTC

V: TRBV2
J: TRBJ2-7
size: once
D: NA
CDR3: CASSSYEQYF
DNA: TGTGCCAGCAGTTCATACGAGCAGTACTTC

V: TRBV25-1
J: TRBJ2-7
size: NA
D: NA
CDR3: CASSEYYVRTTPYEQYF
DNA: TGTGCCAGCAGTGAATATTATGTAAGGACTACCCCCTACGAGCAGTACTTC

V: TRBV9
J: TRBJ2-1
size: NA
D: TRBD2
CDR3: CASSATGTSGYNEQFF
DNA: TGTGCCAGCAGCGCAACCGGGACTAGCGGATACAATGAGCAGTTCTTC